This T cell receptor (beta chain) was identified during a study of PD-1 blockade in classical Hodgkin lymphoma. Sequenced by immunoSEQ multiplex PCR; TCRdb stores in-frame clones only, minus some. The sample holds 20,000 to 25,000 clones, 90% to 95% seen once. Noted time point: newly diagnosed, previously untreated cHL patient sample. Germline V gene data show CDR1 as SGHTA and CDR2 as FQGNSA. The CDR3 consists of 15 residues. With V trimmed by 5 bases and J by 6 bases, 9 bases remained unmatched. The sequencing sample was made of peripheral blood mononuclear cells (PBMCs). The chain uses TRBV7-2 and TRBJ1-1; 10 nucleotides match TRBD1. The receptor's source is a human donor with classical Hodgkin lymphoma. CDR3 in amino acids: CASSKRGQGVAEAFF. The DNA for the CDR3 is TGTGCCAGCAGCAAACGAGGACAGGGGGTGGCTGAAGCTTTCTTT.